One sample yielded the 18 T cell receptor beta chains listed below, sequenced in a study of CD8+ T cells in alopecia areata. RNA was isolated and reverse transcribed to cDNA, the sequencing template. Using immunoSEQ multiplex PCR, the repertoire was profiled, and TCRdb retains in-frame clones only, with some absent. The sample includes approximately 280,000 clones, roughly 60% of them seen just once. This sample's treatment: oral pan-JAK inhibitor, 5-10 mg twice daily. Sequencing used CD4+ T cells sorted from blood, obtained at week 24, from a patient treated with tofacitinib. These receptors all stem from a human donor with alopecia areata.

This clone appeared a few times. The V call is TRBV28, the J call TRBJ1-2; D remains ambiguous. The CDR3 has 14 residues. Germline assignment: CDR1 MDHEN and CDR2 SYDVKM. V shed 1 base and J shed 2 bases, with 8 bases lying between them. CDR3 sequence (DNA): TGTGCCAGCAGTTTATCTGTGGGGAACTATGGCTACACCTTC. It translates to CASSLSVGNYGYTF.

V usage is TRBV6-1 and J usage is TRBJ1-1; 7 bases fit TRBD1. The V gene's germline CDR1 is MNHNS and CDR2 SASEGT. V dropped 9 bases and J dropped 1; count of bases not matched to a gene: 5. CDR3 length: 13 residues. Here the CDR3 DNA reads TGTGCCAGTCCCGGGACAGAGAACACTGAAGCTTTCTTT. This translates into CASPGTENTEAFF.

The V gene is TRBV29-1, the J gene TRBJ2-7; D remains unclear. Trimming took off 6 bases at V and 3 bases at J, with 21 bases between the two ends. CDR1 and CDR2 (germline): SQVTM, ANQGSEA. The CDR3 has 15 residues. The CDR3 spells CSVDKLGQHNYEQYF. The CDR3 DNA reads as TGCAGCGTGGATAAGCTAGGGCAGCATAACTACGAGCAGTACTTC.

The chain couples TRBV4-3 to TRBJ2-7; the D gene is possibly TRBD2 (5 bases). V lost 3 bases and J lost 3, with 12 bases in between. The CDR3 extends over 14 amino acids. Germline assignment: CDR1 LGHNA and CDR2 YSLEER. The CDR3 region has the DNA TGCGCCAGCAGCCATGAGGATCGGGGCTACGAGCAGTACTTC. Its protein product is CASSHEDRGYEQYF.

The chain has TRBV7-9 and TRBJ1-6; maybe TRBD1 (6 bases). Trimming removed 5 bases at V and 8 bases at J, with 16 bases between. CDR1 and CDR2 from the germline V gene are SEHNR and FQNEAQ (reference sequence). This CDR3 contains 15 residues. CDR3 bases: TGTGCCAGCAGCAACAGGGCCGCCGGGGATTCACCCCTCCACTTT. The encoded protein is CASSNRAAGDSPLHF.

The table lists this clone with a count of one. This sequence joins TRBV5-1 and TRBJ1-1; TRBD1 aligns across 10 bases. Looked up from germline, CDR1 is SGHRS and CDR2 is YFSETQ. The CDR3 runs 16 residues. J gave up 3 bases and V 0 bases, and 5 bases lay outside the gene matches. CDR3 nucleotides: TGCGCCAGCAGCTTGGCCCGGGGGACAGGGGACACTGAAGCTTTCTTT. Protein: CASSLARGTGDTEAFF. The full variable domain, its missing parts supplied by reference TRBV5-1 and TRBJ1-1, is KAGVTQTPRYLIKTRGQQVTLSCSPISGHRSVSWYQQTPGQGLQFLFEYFSETQRNKGNFPGRFSGRQFSNSRSEMNVSTLELGDSALYLCASSLARGTGDTEAFFGQGTRLTVV.

V and J are TRBV5-6 and TRBJ2-1; 10 bases agree with TRBD2. CDR1 is SGHDT, CDR2 YYEEEE, per germline. This CDR3 contains 16 residues. V gave up 4 bases and J gave up 10 bases; unmatched junction bases: 14. The CDR3 DNA reads as TGTGCCAGCAGCAAACGACTAGCGGGTGTCAAGTGGGAGCAGTTCTTC. It yields the protein CASSKRLAGVKWEQFF.

CDR3 coding DNA: TGTGCCAGTAGAAAAACAGGCTCTGGGGCCAACGTCCTGACTTTC. This translates into CASRKTGSGANVLTF. The chain joins TRBV19 to TRBJ2-6; D possibly corresponds to TRBD1 (5 bases). This CDR3 is 15 amino acids long. Trimming removed 6 bases from V and 0 bases from J, with 9 bases in between. Germline CDR1 reads LNHDA; CDR2 reads SQIVND (reference sequence). The full variable domain, completed using reference TRBV19 and TRBJ2-6, is DGGITQSPKYLFRKEGQNVTLSCEQNLNHDAMYWYRQDPGQGLRLIYYSQIVNDFQKGDIAEGYSVSREKKESFPLTVTSAQKNPTAFYLCASRKTGSGANVLTFGAGSRLTVL.

The genes are TRBV30 and TRBJ2-2, with 7 bases lining up with TRBD1. Germline V gene data show CDR1 as GTSNPN and CDR2 as SVGIG (reference sequence). This CDR3 contains 13 residues. V gave up 2 bases and J gave up 5 bases; unmatched junction bases: 2. The CDR3 sequence: CAWSQTGTGELFF. CDR3 DNA: TGTGCCTGGAGTCAGACAGGGACCGGGGAGCTGTTTTTT.

V gene TRBV27 combines with J gene TRBJ2-5; possibly TRBD1 or TRBD2 for D (6 bases each). Looked up from germline, CDR1 is MNHEY and CDR2 is SMNVEV (reference sequence). With 2 bases removed from V and 7 bases from J, the gap between germline ends came to 11 bases. CDR3 length: 13 amino acids. CDR3 nucleotides: TGTGCCAGCAGTTTACACGGAGGGGGGACCCAGTACTTC. Its protein is CASSLHGGGTQYF.

The chain recombines TRBV5-1 with TRBJ2-3; 7 bases are a match to TRBD2. The length of the CDR3 is 15 residues. V trimming: 4 bases; J trimming: 4 bases; junction bases outside the gene matches: 9. Per the germline V gene, CDR1 is SGHRS and CDR2 is YFSETQ. The CDR3 bases are TGCGCCAGCAGCATAAGCGGGGTAATAGCAGATACGCAGTATTTT. Amino acids: CASSISGVIADTQYF.

This rearrangement joins TRBV4-1 to TRBJ2-5, with TRBD2 matching 11 bases. From germline, CDR1 is MGHRA and CDR2 YSYEKL. Losses at the gene ends were 0 bases for V and 2 bases for J; bases not matched to a gene: 8. This CDR3 contains 18 residues. This CDR3 reads CASSQESRLAGMQETQYF. CDR3 sequence (DNA): TGCGCCAGCAGCCAAGAATCGAGACTAGCGGGGATGCAAGAGACCCAGTACTTC.

This chain uses TRBV6-6 with TRBJ1-5; D remains unclear. The CDR3 sequence is 14 residues long. Trimming removed 6 bases at V and 7 bases at J, with 16 bases between. Germline CDR1 is MNHNY and CDR2 is SVGAGI (reference sequence). For the CDR3, the DNA is TGTGCCAGCAGCTACGTGATAAGGGTCCAGCCCCAGCATTTT. Its protein product is CASSYVIRVQPQHF.

The V and J genes are TRBV29-1 and TRBJ2-5; D call uncertain. V was clipped by 8 bases and J by 2 bases, with 15 bases between them. In germline, CDR1 is SQVTM, CDR2 ANQGSEA. The CDR3 has 13 amino acids. As DNA, the CDR3 is TGCAGCTTCGCGAAGAATGCTCAAGAGACCCAGTACTTC. This encodes CSFAKNAQETQYF.

The chain joins TRBV7-9 to TRBJ1-2; 8 nucleotides line up with TRBD1. CDR3 length: 14 amino acids. Germline values: CDR1 SEHNR, CDR2 FQNEAQ (reference sequence). V lost 4 bases to trimming and J lost 4 bases; unmatched junction nucleotides: 5. The CDR3 DNA reads as TGTGCCAGCAGCTCAGACAGGGGAGTCTATGGCTACACCTTC. Its translation: CASSSDRGVYGYTF.

The J gene is TRBJ1-1, the V gene TRBV4-1; TRBD1 agrees at 9 bases. In germline, CDR1 is MGHRA, CDR2 YSYEKL. Germline trimming cut 1 base from V and 1 base from J; bases unmatched to any gene: 4. The CDR3 length is 16 residues. DNA of the CDR3: TGCGCCAGCAGCCAAGGGTACAGGGGGCAGAACACTGAAGCTTTCTTT. Its translation: CASSQGYRGQNTEAFF.

This chain links TRBV29-1 with TRBJ2-4, with D perhaps TRBD1 or TRBD2 (5 bases each). The CDR3 is made up of 14 amino acids. Trimming took 4 bases from V and 2 from J, leaving 12 bases between them. CDR1 and CDR2 from the germline V gene are SQVTM and ANQGSEA. CDR3 bases: TGCAGCGTTGGTGGGGGAGCAACCAAAAACATTCAGTACTTC. This gives the protein CSVGGGATKNIQYF.

The rearrangement links TRBV7-2 to TRBJ1-2, with 7 bases lining up with TRBD1. CDR1 and CDR2 from the germline V gene are SGHTA and FQGNSA. J gave up 1 base and V 4 bases, and 3 bases lay outside the gene matches. This CDR3 is built from 14 residues. The CDR3 loop is CASSSRQGNYGYTF. The CDR3, as DNA: TGTGCCAGCAGCTCCCGACAGGGTAACTATGGCTACACCTTC. The variable domain in full, completed from reference TRBV7-2 and TRBJ1-2, reads GAGVSQSPSNKVTEKGKDVELRCDPISGHTALYWYRQSLGQGLEFLIYFQGNSAPDKSGLPSDRFSAERTGGSVSTLTIQRTQQEDSAVYLCASSSRQGNYGYTFGSGTRLTVV.